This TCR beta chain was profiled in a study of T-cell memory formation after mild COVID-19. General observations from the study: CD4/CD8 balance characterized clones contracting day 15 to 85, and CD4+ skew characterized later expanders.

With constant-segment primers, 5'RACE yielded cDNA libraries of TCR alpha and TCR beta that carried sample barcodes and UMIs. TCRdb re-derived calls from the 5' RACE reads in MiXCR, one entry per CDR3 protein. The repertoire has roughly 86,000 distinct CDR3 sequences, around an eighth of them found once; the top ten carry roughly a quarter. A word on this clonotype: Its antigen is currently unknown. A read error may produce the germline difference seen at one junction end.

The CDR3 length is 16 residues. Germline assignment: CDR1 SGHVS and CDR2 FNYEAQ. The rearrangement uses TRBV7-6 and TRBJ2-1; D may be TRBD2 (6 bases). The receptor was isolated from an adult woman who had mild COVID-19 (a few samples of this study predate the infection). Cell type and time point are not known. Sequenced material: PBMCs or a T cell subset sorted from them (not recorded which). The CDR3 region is CDSSSQEGTLGNEQFF. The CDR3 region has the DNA TGTGACAGCAGCTCGCAGGAGGGCACGCTCGGCAATGAGCAGTTCTTC.